These T cell receptor beta chains were read from a single sample in a study of beta chain features in type 1 diabetes. Generated by immunoSEQ multiplex PCR, the TCRdb table keeps only in-frame clones and is missing some. The sample shows some 120,000 clones, approximately 15% of them seen only once. Sequenced material: central memory CD4+ T cells from blood. Source of these receptors: a young man with type 1 diabetes. CDR3s include the opening cysteine and the closing phenylalanine or tryptophan. Fields, in order: V gene, CDR3 protein.

v_gene: TRBV6-5
CDR3aa: CASSYSSSEAYEQYF

v_gene: TRBV19
CDR3aa: CASSIGTGSSYEQYF

v_gene: TRBV21-1
CDR3aa: CASSYHESNQPQHF

v_gene: TRBV9
CDR3aa: CASSVNPEDTQYF

v_gene: TRBV25-1
CDR3aa: CASSASGRRYEQYF

v_gene: TRBV4-3
CDR3aa: CASSARGAGGSTDTQYF

v_gene: TRBV5-6
CDR3aa: CASSLRRSEAEAFF

v_gene: TRBV11-2
CDR3aa: CASSRHQQETQYF

v_gene: TRBV19
CDR3aa: CASSWGRDQPQHF

v_gene: TRBV7-2
CDR3aa: CASSLGGPRDTQYF

v_gene: TRBV18
CDR3aa: CASSLEDSNQPQHF

v_gene: TRBV7-2
CDR3aa: CASSLSLGGSGRNEQFF

v_gene: TRBV28
CDR3aa: CASVVGPGTDTQYF

v_gene: TRBV7-9
CDR3aa: CASGPGTGSENIQYF

v_gene: TRBV18
CDR3aa: CASSPSRFNEKLFF

v_gene: TRBV7-2
CDR3aa: CASSATGNTGELFF

v_gene: TRBV7-2
CDR3aa: CASRKGGGETQYF

v_gene: TRBV27
CDR3aa: CASSLRQRSSYEQYF

v_gene: TRBV2
CDR3aa: CASHGTFYNEQFF

v_gene: TRBV30
CDR3aa: CAWSVGQNNSPLHF

v_gene: TRBV9
CDR3aa: CASSVGASQNIQYF

v_gene: TRBV4-3
CDR3aa: CASSQELNNEQFF

v_gene: TRBV5-1
CDR3aa: CASSLASLAHEQYF

v_gene: TRBV7-2
CDR3aa: CASSVVGGQGAYEQYF

v_gene: TRBV7-2
CDR3aa: CASSSSGTAETQYF

v_gene: TRBV7-9
CDR3aa: CASSLVPAGEQFF

v_gene: TRBV7-2
CDR3aa: CASSLGSAVSYNEQFF

v_gene: TRBV29-1
CDR3aa: CSVGTSGTLTDTQYF

v_gene: TRBV28
CDR3aa: CASRTTSTDTQYF

v_gene: TRBV5-6
CDR3aa: CASSLKLVGGDEQFF

v_gene: TRBV5-1
CDR3aa: CASSLSRHEQYF

v_gene: TRBV6-5
CDR3aa: CATSGGEYYEQYF

v_gene: TRBV6-6
CDR3aa: CASRTRPGVTYNEQFF

v_gene: TRBV18
CDR3aa: CASSPIGSQSYNEQFF

v_gene: TRBV30
CDR3aa: CAWGEQMNTEAFF

v_gene: TRBV7-3
CDR3aa: CASSGRGDTDTQYF

v_gene: TRBV6-5
CDR3aa: CASSQETTIETQYF

v_gene: TRBV7-2
CDR3aa: CASSDGGASYNEQFF

v_gene: TRBV5-1
CDR3aa: CASSRSMVSSTADTQYF

v_gene: TRBV29-1
CDR3aa: CSVALANPTDTQYF

v_gene: TRBV7-9
CDR3aa: CASSFRAGALQETQYF

v_gene: TRBV2
CDR3aa: CASRAVQGASGYTF

v_gene: TRBV11-2
CDR3aa: CASSFSRGAYEQYF

v_gene: TRBV5-4
CDR3aa: CASTSQASGGYEQYF

v_gene: TRBV6-6
CDR3aa: CASSPQVGGDSPLHF

v_gene: TRBV30
CDR3aa: CAWRIQGRGSNEKLFF

v_gene: TRBV20-1
CDR3aa: CSARTEETQYF

v_gene: TRBV30
CDR3aa: CAWSVVGTSGETQYF

v_gene: TRBV7-8
CDR3aa: CASSLAGAQGWNEQFF

v_gene: TRBV2
CDR3aa: CASSGTTVAYEQYF

v_gene: TRBV4-3
CDR3aa: CASSQDGPRASTDTQYF

v_gene: TRBV2
CDR3aa: CASSTPEREETQYF

v_gene: TRBV6-6
CDR3aa: CASSRDGQETQYF

v_gene: TRBV4-1
CDR3aa: CASSQLRDPKSSDTQYF

v_gene: TRBV29-1
CDR3aa: CSVDGTSGTGELFF

v_gene: TRBV6-5
CDR3aa: CASSQGINTGELFF

v_gene: TRBV2
CDR3aa: CASSILIRGSRTTDTQYF